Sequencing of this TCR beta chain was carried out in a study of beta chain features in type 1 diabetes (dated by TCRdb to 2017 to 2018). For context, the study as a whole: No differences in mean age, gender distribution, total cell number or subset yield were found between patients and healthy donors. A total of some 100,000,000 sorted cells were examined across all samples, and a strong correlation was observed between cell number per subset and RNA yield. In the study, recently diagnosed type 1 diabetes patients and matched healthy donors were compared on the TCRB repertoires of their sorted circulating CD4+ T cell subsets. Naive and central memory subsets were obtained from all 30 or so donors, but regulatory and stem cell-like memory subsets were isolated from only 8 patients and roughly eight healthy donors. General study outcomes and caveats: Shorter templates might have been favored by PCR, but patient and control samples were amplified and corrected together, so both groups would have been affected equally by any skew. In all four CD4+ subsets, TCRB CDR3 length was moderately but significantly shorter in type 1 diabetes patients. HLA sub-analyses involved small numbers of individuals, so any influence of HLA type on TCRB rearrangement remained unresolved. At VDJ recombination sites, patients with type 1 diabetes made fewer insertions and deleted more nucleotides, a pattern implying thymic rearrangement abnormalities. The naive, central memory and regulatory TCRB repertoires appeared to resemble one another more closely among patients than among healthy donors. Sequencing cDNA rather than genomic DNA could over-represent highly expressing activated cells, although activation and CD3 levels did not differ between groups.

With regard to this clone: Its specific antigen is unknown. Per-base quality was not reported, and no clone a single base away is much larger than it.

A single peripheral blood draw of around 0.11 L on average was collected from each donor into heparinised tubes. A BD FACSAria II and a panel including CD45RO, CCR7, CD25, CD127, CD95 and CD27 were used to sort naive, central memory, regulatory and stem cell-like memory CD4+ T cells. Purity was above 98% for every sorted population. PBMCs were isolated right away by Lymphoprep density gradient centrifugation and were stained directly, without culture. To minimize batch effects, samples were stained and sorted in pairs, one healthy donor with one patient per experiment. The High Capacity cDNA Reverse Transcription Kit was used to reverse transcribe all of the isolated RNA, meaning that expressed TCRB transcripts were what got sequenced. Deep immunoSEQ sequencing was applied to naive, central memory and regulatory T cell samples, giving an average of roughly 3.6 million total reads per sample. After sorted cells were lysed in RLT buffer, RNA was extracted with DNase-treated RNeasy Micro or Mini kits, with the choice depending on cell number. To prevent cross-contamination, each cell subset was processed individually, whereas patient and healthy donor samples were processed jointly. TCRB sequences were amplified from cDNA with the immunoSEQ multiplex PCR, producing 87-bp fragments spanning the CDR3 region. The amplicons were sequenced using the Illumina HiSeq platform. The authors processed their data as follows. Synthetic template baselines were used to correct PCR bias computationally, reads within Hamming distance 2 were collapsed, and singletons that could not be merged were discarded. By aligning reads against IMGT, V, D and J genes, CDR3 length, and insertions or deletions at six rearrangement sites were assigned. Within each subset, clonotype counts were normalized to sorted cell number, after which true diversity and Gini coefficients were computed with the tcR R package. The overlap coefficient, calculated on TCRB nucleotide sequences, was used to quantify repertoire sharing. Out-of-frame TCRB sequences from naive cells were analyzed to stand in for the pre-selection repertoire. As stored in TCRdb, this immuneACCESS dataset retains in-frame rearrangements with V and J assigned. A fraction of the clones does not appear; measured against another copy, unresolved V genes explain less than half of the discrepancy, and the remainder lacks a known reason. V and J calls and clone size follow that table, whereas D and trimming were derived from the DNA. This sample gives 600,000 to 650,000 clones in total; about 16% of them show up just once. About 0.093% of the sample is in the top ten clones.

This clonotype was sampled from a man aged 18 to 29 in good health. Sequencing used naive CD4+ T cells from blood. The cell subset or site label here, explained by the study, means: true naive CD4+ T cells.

The DNA reads as follows: TGCGCCAGCAGCTTGGTGGGCGGGTACGAGACCCAGTACTTC. It encodes CASSLVGGYETQYF. The V gene is TRBV5-1 and the J gene is TRBJ2-5; a weak D assignment points to TRBD2 (5 bases agree). V is shortened by 0 bases, J by 5 bases, and the region joining them spans 11 bases. CDR3 length: 14 amino acids, cysteine to phenylalanine. Only the CDR3 region is kept as DNA, spanning 42 bases read in frame from base 1. CDR1 and CDR2, looked up from the germline V gene, are SGHRS and YFSETQ.